This TCR beta chain was captured by sequencing in a study of beta chain features in type 1 diabetes. The overall study: Patients were similar to healthy donors in age and gender (as well as in cell yields). Analysis included over 100,000,000 sorted cells drawn from all samples. Study outcomes and limitations: Moderate but significant shortening of TCRB CDR3s was recorded in all four CD4+ subsets from Type 1 diabetes patients.

The isolated RNA, all of it, was reverse transcribed, so expressed TCRB transcripts were what got sequenced. This table comes from immunoSEQ multiplex PCR, and its TCRdb copy is limited to in-frame clones, with some not included. In the table there are about 620,000 clones, 15% to 18% of which are singletons. Isolation of CD4+ naive, central memory, regulatory and stem cell-like memory cells was achieved by sorting via CD45RO/CCR7/CD25/CD127/CD95/CD27. This clone was seen more than once but under ten times. What it binds is unknown. The CDR3 is 14 residues long. V gave up 5 bases and J gave up 5 bases, with 12 bases separating them. Germline V CDR1 and CDR2: SGHTA, FQGNSA.

The TCR was taken from a man aged 18 to 30 in good health. V and J are TRBV7-2 and TRBJ2-2, with D tentatively TRBD2 (5 bases). The material sequenced was naive CD4+ T cells from blood. The CDR3 sequence is CASSTRVQTGELFF. Here the CDR3 DNA reads TGTGCCAGCAGCACTAGGGTACAGACCGGGGAGCTGTTTTTT.